This T cell receptor beta chain was recovered during a study of long-term antiretroviral therapy in people with HIV. Study findings and constraints: Clones expanded before ART dominated the repertoire at all time points. In samples taken after ART, diversity increased but remained below transplant donor control levels.

Every donor contributed at least one pre-ART and at least two post-ART PBMC samples. Every single participant having HIV got treatment inside the United States. Sequencing relied on immunoSEQ assay v3.0, run at survey level. Libraries were prepared by immunoSEQ multiplex PCR; TCRdb keeps only in-frame clonotypes and omits some of them. The profile shows roughly 20,000 clones, roughly 89% of them singletons. Notes on this clone: What it recognizes is unknown.

The CDR3 is 13 residues long. The V end lost 5 bases, the J end lost 10 bases, and 17 bases lay between the germline ends. Germline V gives CDR1 SGHAT, CDR2 FQNNGV. This material consisted of unsorted PBMCs, taken 2.1 years after starting antiretroviral therapy. The chain recombines TRBV11-2 with TRBJ1-1; D not resolved. The source is a man between 18 and 35 years old with HIV. The CDR3 nucleotides are TGTGCCAGCAGCCCTCACACGACCCTGGGAGCTTTCTTT. Residues: CASSPHTTLGAFF.